What follows is one T cell receptor beta chain and its context. Its antigen is unidentified. One junction end does not reproduce the germline sequence, and a read error may be involved. PCR was performed a second time for 7 to 11 cycles using a sample-barcoded 5' primer and a J-beta primer mix. A template-switch adaptor containing 12 random nucleotides labeled each cDNA molecule. TCRdb recomputed calls from the 5' RACE reads with MiXCR, one row per CDR3 protein. The sample has around 1.7 million distinct CDR3 sequences; under 30% are singletons. This entry comes from a study of blood T cells in healthy people across ages. Regarding the study as a whole: Roughly linear declines in TCR beta diversity per million T cells occurred with age. Higher diversity and more naive CD4+ cells were features of long-lived donors, compared to aged donors.

This CDR3 contains 16 residues. Germline assignment: CDR1 SGHRS and CDR2 YFSETQ. Specimen: blood. The receptor was derived from a woman in her thirties in good health. This chain uses TRBV5-1 with TRBJ2-5; the D gene is possibly TRBD2 (5 bases). The CDR3 region is CASSFRSGFNQETLYF. CDR3 nucleotide sequence: TGCGCCAGCAGCTTCCGATCGGGGTTTAACCAAGAGACCCTGTACTTC.